This is a list of T cell receptor beta chains from one sample in a study of blood T cell repertoires in COVID-19. TCRdb's table, derived via immunoSEQ multiplex PCR, lists solely in-frame clones and lacks some. The repertoire holds approximately 240,000 clones, with more than 80% as singletons. Sequenced: PBMCs or T cells enriched from blood (not recorded which). The source of these receptors is a woman younger than 30 in a cohort exposed to, infected with or recovered from COVID-19 (not recorded which). Both conserved end residues are part of each CDR3. Fields, in order: J gene, clone size, V gene, D gene, CDR3 DNA, CDR3 protein. D genes are given only for firm matches. Rows may omit the clone size; those that give it use once, few, many or a size class.

>TRBJ2-7|few|TRBV12-3/TRBV12-4|TRBD2
TGTGCCAGCAATCTAGCGGGAGGCTACGAGCAGTACTTC
CASNLAGGYEQYF
>TRBJ1-6|once|TRBV5-1|NA
TGCGCCAGCAGCTTGGACAGCAACTATAATTCACCCCTCCACTTT
CASSLDSNYNSPLHF
>TRBJ1-5|NA|TRBV7-8|TRBD1
TGTGCCAGCAGCTTAGCAGCAGGACAGGGTCGGAATCAGCCCCAGCATTTT
CASSLAAGQGRNQPQHF
>TRBJ1-1|NA|TRBV24-1|NA
TGTGCCACCAGTGATAGGACAGAGAACACTGAAGCTTTCTTT
CATSDRTENTEAFF
>TRBJ1-6|NA|TRBV7-2|TRBD1
TGTGCCAGCAGCATAGGACAGGGGGCATCTTCACCCCTCCACTTT
CASSIGQGASSPLHF
>TRBJ2-7|NA|TRBV5-1|TRBD2
TGCGCCAGCAGCTTGGAGGGAGGGGAGGACGAGCAGTACTTC
CASSLEGGEDEQYF
>TRBJ1-1|NA|TRBV4-2|NA
TGTGCCAGCAGCCAAGTTACAACAAGCACTGAAGCTTTCTTT
CASSQVTTSTEAFF
>TRBJ1-5|NA|TRBV6-5|TRBD1
TGTGCCAGCTTCAAGGCGGGACAGAATCAGCCCCAGCATTTT
CASFKAGQNQPQHF
>TRBJ2-1|NA|TRBV6-1|NA
TGTGCCAGCAGTGGCTCACCTCCGCGGAGGGGGAGGGAGAATGAGCAGTTCTTC
CASSGSPPRRGRENEQFF
>TRBJ2-3|NA|TRBV6-2/TRBV6-3|TRBD2
TGTGCCAGCAGTCTACGAGCGGGAGGCACAGATACGCAGTATTTT
CASSLRAGGTDTQYF
>TRBJ2-1|NA|TRBV3-1/TRBV3-2|TRBD2
TGTGCCAGCAGCCAAGATCGGACTAGCGGAAACAATGAGCAGTTCTTC
CASSQDRTSGNNEQFF
>TRBJ2-1|NA|TRBV18|TRBD1
TGTGCCAGCTCACCGTGGGGACAGATCTCCTACAATGAGCAGTTCTTC
CASSPWGQISYNEQFF
>TRBJ2-1|NA|TRBV7-9|TRBD2
TGTGCCAGCAGCCCCGTAGGGACTAGTAACAATGAGCAGTTCTTC
CASSPVGTSNNEQFF
>TRBJ1-1|NA|TRBV6-5|NA
TGTGCCAGCAGATCAGAGGGGGTGAACACTGAAGCTTTCTTT
CASRSEGVNTEAFF
>TRBJ2-1|NA|TRBV24-1|NA
TGTGCCACCAGTGGGGGACTGGGACCGCCGATCAATGAGCAGTTCTTC
CATSGGLGPPINEQFF
>TRBJ2-1|NA|TRBV7-8|NA
TGTGCCAGCTTAAAGTCGGGGGGCCCCTACAATGAGCAGTTCTTC
CASLKSGGPYNEQFF
>TRBJ1-1|NA|TRBV7-3|NA
TGTGCCAGCAGCCTCCTCGGCGGGGGCATGGACACTGAAGCTTTCTTT
CASSLLGGGMDTEAFF
>TRBJ1-2|NA|TRBV7-2|NA
TGTGCCAGCTCGTGGAGAAACTATGGCTACACCTTC
CASSWRNYGYTF
>TRBJ1-1|once|TRBV3-1/TRBV3-2|NA
TGTGCCAGCAGCCAGGCGATTCGGGACACTGAAGCTTTCTTT
CASSQAIRDTEAFF
>TRBJ2-3|NA|TRBV7-2|TRBD2
TGTGCCAGCAGCTTATTAGCGGGGGGTAGCACAGATACGCAGTATTTT
CASSLLAGGSTDTQYF
>TRBJ1-5|NA|TRBV3-1/TRBV3-2|TRBD1
TGTGCCAGCAGCCAACGAGACAGGGATCAGCCCCAGCATTTT
CASSQRDRDQPQHF
>TRBJ1-1|NA|TRBV6-5|TRBD1
TGTGCCACCAGGACAGGGGGACGGGCTGAAGCTTTCTTT
CATRTGGRAEAFF
>TRBJ2-5|NA|TRBV3-1/TRBV3-2|TRBD2
TGTGCCAGCAGCCACTGGGCGGGGGGGCTGGAGACCCAGTACTTC
CASSHWAGGLETQYF
>TRBJ1-3|NA|TRBV4-1|NA
TGCGCCAGCAGTCAAACGGCAGGGTGGAACACCATATATTTT
CASSQTAGWNTIYF
>TRBJ1-6|NA|TRBV2|NA
TGTGCCAGCAGTGCCGGGGATTATTCACCCCTCCACTTT
CASSAGDYSPLHF
>TRBJ2-2|once|TRBV5-4|NA
TGTGCCAGCAGCTTGGAACAGGGTGGCGGGGAGCTGTTTTTT
CASSLEQGGGELFF
>TRBJ1-5|NA|TRBV4-1|NA
TGCGCCAGCAGCCAAGAGGGACACAAGGGTCAGCCCCAGCATTTT
CASSQEGHKGQPQHF
>TRBJ1-2|NA|TRBV3-1/TRBV3-2|TRBD1
TGTGCCAGCAGCCCCCGGGACAGGGGTGGCTACACCTTC
CASSPRDRGGYTF
>TRBJ1-6|NA|TRBV7-3|TRBD1
TGTGCCAGCAGCCGACAGGGCGGGAATTCACCCCTCCACTTT
CASSRQGGNSPLHF
>TRBJ1-1|NA|TRBV30|NA
TGTGCCTGGAGCGGGGGTAACCCTGAAGCTTTCTTT
CAWSGGNPEAFF
>TRBJ2-1|NA|TRBV19|NA
TGTGCCAGTAGTCACCTCGGGACTGCCTATAATGAGCAGTTCTTC
CASSHLGTAYNEQFF
>TRBJ1-2|once|TRBV18|NA
TGTGCCAGCTCACCATCAACCGGGGACTATGGCTACACCTTC
CASSPSTGDYGYTF
>TRBJ1-2|NA|TRBV9|TRBD1
TGTGCCAGCAGCCCCGAGGACAGGGGTGTGAGCGGCTACACCTTC
CASSPEDRGVSGYTF
>TRBJ2-5|NA|TRBV9|TRBD2
TGTGCCAGCAGCCCTCCGGGACTAGTTGAAGAGACCCAGTACTTC
CASSPPGLVEETQYF
>TRBJ2-7|NA|TRBV5-1|NA
TGCGCCAGCAAAAGCGCTCCGACCTCCTACGAGCAGTACTTC
CASKSAPTSYEQYF
>TRBJ2-3|many|TRBV28|TRBD1
TGTGCCAGCAGCCGACAGGGGGCAGATACGCAGTATTTT
CASSRQGADTQYF
>TRBJ1-1|NA|TRBV2|NA
TGTGCCAGCACGGAGGGAATAAACACTGAAGCTTTCTTT
CASTEGINTEAFF
>TRBJ1-2|once|TRBV24-1|NA
TGTGCCACCCCGGTCGCCAAAGCGGCCTATGGCTACACCTTC
CATPVAKAAYGYTF
>TRBJ2-2|NA|TRBV24-1|TRBD2
TGTGCCACCAGAAAAACTAGCGCCGGGGAGCTGTTTTTT
CATRKTSAGELFF
>TRBJ2-5|NA|TRBV24-1|NA
TGTGCCACCAGTACTGTGTCGAGGCGCCAAGAGACCCAGTACTTC
CATSTVSRRQETQYF
>TRBJ2-5|once|TRBV12-3/TRBV12-4|NA
TGTGCCAGCAGTCGGGGGACGCAAGAGACCCAGTACTTC
CASSRGTQETQYF
>TRBJ2-1|NA|TRBV24-1|TRBD2
TGTGCCACCAGTGATGGGACTAGCGGAACCTACAATGAGCAGTTCTTC
CATSDGTSGTYNEQFF
>TRBJ2-1|NA|TRBV6-5|TRBD1
TGTGCCAGCAGCCTAACAGGGGGCAATGAGCAGTTCTTC
CASSLTGGNEQFF
>TRBJ2-1|NA|TRBV3-1/TRBV3-2|NA
TGTGCCAGCAGCCAAGATTTAGCTAATGAGCAGTTCTTC
CASSQDLANEQFF
>TRBJ2-3|once|TRBV7-9|NA
TGTGCCAGCAGCGCCAGAACAGATACGCAGTATTTT
CASSARTDTQYF
>TRBJ2-7|NA|TRBV27|TRBD2
TGTGCCAGCAGTTTATCGCGACTAGCGAACGAGCAGTACTTC
CASSLSRLANEQYF
>TRBJ1-2|NA|TRBV7-9|TRBD1
TGTGCCAGCAGACCCGCCGGGACAGGGTTTGGAATGAACTATGGCTACACCTTC
CASRPAGTGFGMNYGYTF
>TRBJ2-1|NA|TRBV23-1|NA
TGCGCCAGCAGTCAACCCCCCGGACACTACAATGAGCAGTTCTTC
CASSQPPGHYNEQFF
>TRBJ2-1|once|TRBV19|TRBD1
TGTGCCAGTAGTATGGTCGCAGGGGGCATCAATGAGCAGTTCTTC
CASSMVAGGINEQFF
>TRBJ1-1|NA|TRBV6-5|NA
TGTGCCAGCAGTTACGGGCAGGCCTACACTGAAGCTTTCTTT
CASSYGQAYTEAFF
>TRBJ1-1|NA|TRBV12-3/TRBV12-4|TRBD1
TGTGCCAGCAGTCTCAGGGGGTTTGGTGAAGCTTTCTTT
CASSLRGFGEAFF
>TRBJ2-5|NA|TRBV5-4|TRBD2
TGTGCCAGCAGCCTTCCCGGACTAGCCCTACAAGAGACCCAGTACTTC
CASSLPGLALQETQYF